Following are 30 T cell receptor beta chains from one sample sequenced in a study of Graves' ophthalmopathy and Graves' hyperthyroidism. The authors amplified TCR beta CDR3 regions from RNA transcripts. The library came from an HTBI-primed first-round RT-PCR and a second-round multiplex PCR. A single record per CDR3 protein comes from TCRdb applying MiXCR to the multiplex PCR reads. This sample has approximately 700,000 distinct CDR3 sequences, with 35% to 50% found just once. Sequenced material: peripheral blood. These receptors were collected from an adult man with Graves' ophthalmopathy.

This clonotype was seen more than once but under ten times. V usage is TRBV7-9 and J usage is TRBJ1-1; tentative D call: TRBD1 (5 bases). V shed 6 bases and J shed 5 bases, with 13 bases lying between them. The CDR3 spans 13 residues. CDR1 is SEHNR and CDR2 is FQNEAQ in the germline V gene (reference sequence). The CDR3 DNA is TGTGCCAGCAGTTACGGGGCGGGAACTGAAGCTTTCTTT. It codes for CASSYGAGTEAFF.

Details on this clonotype: It may be a read error: a sequence one base away is much more abundant. The chain joins TRBV10-3 to TRBJ2-7; TRBD2 matches 8 bases. CDR3 size: 15 residues. V dropped 3 bases and J dropped 0; count of bases not matched to a gene: 4. CDR1 is ENHRY, CDR2 SYGVKD, per germline. In DNA, the CDR3 is TGTGCCATCAGTGAACAGGCGGGGGGCTCCTACGAGCAGTACTTC. Protein product: CAISEQAGGSYEQYF.

This clonotype was counted at least ten times. The V call is TRBV29-1, the J call TRBJ1-1, with D maybe TRBD1 (6 bases). The CDR3 is 13 residues long. Germline V gene data show CDR1 as SQVTM and CDR2 as ANQGSEA. V was pared by 4 bases and J by 0 bases, with 9 bases between. For the CDR3, the DNA is TGCAGCGTTGCCGGACAGATGAACACTGAAGCTTTCTTT. Translating gives CSVAGQMNTEAFF. Based on the CDR3 plus reference TRBV29-1 and TRBJ1-1, the full variable domain is SAVISQKPSRDICQRGTSLTIQCQVDSQVTMMFWYRQQPGQSLTLIATANQGSEATYESGFVIDKFPISRPNLTFSTLTVSNMSPEDSSIYLCSVAGQMNTEAFFGQGTRLTVV.

This clonotype was counted ten times or more. The rearrangement links TRBV7-8 to TRBJ1-2, with a possible D match to TRBD1 (5 bases). Germline CDR1 is SGHVS and CDR2 is FQNEAQ. The CDR3 length is 14 residues. V was shortened by 3 bases and J by 2 bases, with 10 bases between the two germline ends. CDR3 loop: CASSFGTVNYGYTF. The DNA for the CDR3 is TGTGCCAGCAGCTTCGGGACCGTAAACTATGGCTACACCTTC.

The chain joins TRBV12-3 or TRBV12-4 to TRBJ2-7, with 10 bases identical to TRBD2. The CDR3 is 16 residues long. V was clipped by 6 bases and J by 2 bases; unmatched bases: 10. CDR3 sequence (DNA): TGTGCCAGCAGCCGGTCCGGGACTAGCGTCGCCTACGAGCAGTACTTC. It codes for CASSRSGTSVAYEQYF.

Note on this clonotype: Mismatch with germline at one junction end may stem from a read error. CDR3 residues: CASSLDGTVNSPLRF. CDR3 nucleotide sequence: TGTGCCAGCAGTTTAGACGGGACAGTGAATTCACCCCTCCGCTTT. The chain employs TRBV10-3 and TRBJ1-6; 7 bases match TRBD1. CDR3 size: 15 residues. Germline CDR1 reads ENHRY; CDR2 reads SYGVKD.

The sample holds a few counts of this clonotype. J is TRBJ1-1 and V is TRBV6-5, with 7 nucleotides matching TRBD1. CDR3 size: 12 residues. Trimming took 11 bases from V and 4 from J; bases not matched to a gene: 7. Germline-derived CDR1 and CDR2 are MNHEY and SVGAGI. The CDR3 DNA reads as TGTGCCTCTACAGGGGTGGGCACTGAAGCTTTCTTT. It is translated as CASTGVGTEAFF.

A word on this clonotype: Just one base apart from a much larger clone, this may be a read error. V is TRBV2 and J is TRBJ1-1; possibly TRBD1 for D (5 bases). The CDR3 totals 12 residues. Looked up from germline, CDR1 is SNHLY and CDR2 is FYNNEI. This chain's CDR3 is CASGGGRTEASF. As DNA, the CDR3 is TGTGCCAGCGGGGGAGGGAGGACTGAAGCTTCCTTT.

This sequence joins TRBV29-1 and TRBJ2-7; TRBD1 matches 8 bases. Germline CDR1 SQVTM, CDR2 ANQGSEA. After removal of 4 bases from V and 3 bases from J, the junction contained 8 bases not matched to a gene. The CDR3 contains 14 residues. CDR3 protein: CSVGVGQGVYEQYF. The CDR3 bases are TGCAGCGTTGGGGTTGGACAGGGTGTCTACGAGCAGTACTTC.

Only a few counts were recorded for this clonotype. J is TRBJ2-5 and V is TRBV9, with 14 bases fitting TRBD2. Germline loops: CDR1 SGDLS, CDR2 YYNGEE. The V segment lost 4 bases and the J segment 3 bases; nucleotides outside the gene matches: 11. The CDR3 totals 18 residues. Here the CDR3 reads CASSQGGTSGGLKETQYF. The CDR3 bases are TGTGCCAGCAGCCAAGGAGGGACTAGCGGGGGCCTGAAAGAGACCCAGTACTTC.

This clonotype appeared many times. The chain couples TRBV5-1 to TRBJ1-1; D is unresolved. The V gene lost 0 bases and the J gene lost 3 bases, with 9 bases spanning the gap. Germline V lookup: CDR1 SGHRS, CDR2 YFSETQ. CDR3 length: 14 residues. CDR3 coding DNA: TGCGCCAGCAGCTTGGGGTCAGGAGACACTGAAGCTTTCTTT. This encodes CASSLGSGDTEAFF.

In this sample, this clonotype turned up many times. The chain links TRBV19 to TRBJ1-5; TRBD1 might be the D (6 bases). This CDR3 is 16 amino acids long. The V gene's germline CDR1 is LNHDA and CDR2 SQIVND (reference sequence). Between the trimmed V and J ends, which lost 4 bases and 0 bases, there was a span of 13 bases. The CDR3: CASSTGTTVSNQPQHF. The CDR3 coding sequence is TGTGCCAGTAGTACCGGGACAACGGTTAGCAATCAGCCCCAGCATTTT.

The chain combines TRBV6-1 with TRBJ2-3; D unresolved. Germline CDR1 and CDR2: MNHNS and SASEGT. V lost 4 bases, J lost 0 bases, and 14 bases lay in between. CDR3 size: 16 residues. The CDR3 DNA reads TGTGCCAGCAGTGCCCGAACGGGTGTTAGCACAGATACGCAGTATTTT. Protein: CASSARTGVSTDTQYF.

This clonotype was picked up many times. The rearrangement uses TRBV7-2 and TRBJ1-2; no definite D call. The germline V and J ends were trimmed by 6 bases and 2 bases, with 10 bases remaining between them. Germline-derived CDR1 and CDR2 are SGHTA and FQGNSA. The CDR3 spans 13 residues. Written as DNA, the CDR3 is TGTGCCAGCAGGCGCATGGGGAACTATGGCTACACCTTC. Its protein is CASRRMGNYGYTF.

The chain combines TRBV20-1 with TRBJ2-7, with 11 bases identical to TRBD2. CDR1 DFQATT and CDR2 SNEGSKA come from the germline V gene (reference sequence). Trimming at V came to 6 bases and at J to 3 bases, leaving 7 bases not matched to a gene. This CDR3 spans 14 amino acids. DNA for the CDR3: TGCAGTGCCACGGAGACTAGCGGGGTCTACGAGCAGTACTTC. It is translated as CSATETSGVYEQYF.

The rearrangement joins TRBV29-1 to TRBJ1-2; the D gene is possibly TRBD1 (6 bases). The germline CDR1 and CDR2 sequences are SQVTM and ANQGSEA. The CDR3 loop spans 14 amino acids. V was shortened by 8 bases and J by 7 bases, with 23 bases between the two germline ends. CDR3 DNA sequence: TGCAGCTTAGATGGGGGCTGGACGAGCCTTGGCTACACCTTC. Translated: CSLDGGWTSLGYTF.

The rearrangement joins TRBV5-8 to TRBJ2-7; D is possibly TRBD2 (7 bases). This CDR3 is 16 amino acids long. Trimming cost V 4 bases and J 0 bases, with 17 bases left between them. The germline V gene has CDR1 SGHTS and CDR2 YDEGEE. The CDR3 DNA follows: TGTGCCAGCAGCCCACGGGGGGACAAGAGCTCCTACGAGCAGTACTTC. Residues: CASSPRGDKSSYEQYF.

This clonotype was seen more than once but under ten times. The chain is built from TRBV12-5 and TRBJ1-4; D uncertain. The V gene's germline CDR1 is LGHNT and CDR2 FRNRAP. Between the trimmed V and J ends, which lost 1 base and 5 bases, there was a span of 17 bases. There are 17 residues in the CDR3. The CDR3 loop reads CASGLGPTRAANEKLFF. DNA of the CDR3: TGTGCTAGTGGTTTGGGCCCGACTAGGGCGGCGAATGAAAAACTGTTTTTT.

This chain joins TRBV5-8 and TRBJ2-5; D possibly matches TRBD1 or TRBD2 (5 bases each). Germline V CDR1 and CDR2: SGHTS, YDEGEE. The CDR3 has 14 residues. The V and J ends lost 1 base and 7 bases respectively, with 14 bases between them. The CDR3 reads CASSLKQDRGTQYF. The DNA of the CDR3 is TGTGCCAGCAGCTTGAAACAGGACCGGGGGACCCAGTACTTC.

The sample holds many counts of this clonotype. The genes are TRBV24-1 and TRBJ2-2; no definite D call. Germline loops: CDR1 KGHDR, CDR2 SFDVKD. The CDR3 has 15 amino acids. With 4 bases removed from V and 0 bases from J, the gap between germline ends came to 8 bases. The CDR3 here is CATSDTLPNTGELFF. In nucleotides, the CDR3 is TGTGCCACCAGTGACACCCTTCCGAACACCGGGGAGCTGTTTTTT.

There are many counts of this clonotype. This chain connects TRBV5-5 to TRBJ1-4; perhaps TRBD1 as D (5 bases). The CDR3 is made up of 15 amino acids. CDR1 and CDR2 (germline): SGHKS, YYEKEE (reference sequence). Trimming removed 4 bases at V and 8 bases at J, with 18 bases between. The DNA for the CDR3 is TGTGCCAGCAGCACCCGACCAGGGCCAGGCGAAAAACTGTTTTTT. It codes for CASSTRPGPGEKLFF.

This clonotype was seen more than once but under ten times. V gene TRBV6-6 combines with J gene TRBJ1-6; 11 bases are a match to TRBD1. Germline V gives CDR1 MNHNY, CDR2 SVGAGI (reference sequence). The trim removed 0 bases at V and 11 bases at J, leaving 3 bases unmatched. The CDR3 has 15 amino acids. The CDR3 sequence is CASSYSGTGGPPLHF. In nucleotides, the CDR3 is TGTGCCAGCAGTTACTCGGGGACAGGGGGTCCACCCCTCCACTTT.

This clonotype has at least ten counts. This chain uses TRBV5-1 with TRBJ2-7, with D unresolved. V was clipped by 3 bases and J by 3 bases, with 10 bases between them. Germline V CDR1 and CDR2: SGHRS, YFSETQ. This CDR3 has 13 amino acids. CDR3 sequence: CASSSSLGYEQYF. CDR3 bases: TGCGCCAGCAGCTCCAGCCTGGGCTACGAGCAGTACTTC.

The V and J genes are TRBV11-2 and TRBJ2-7; 8 nucleotides match TRBD2. CDR3 length: 15 residues. Germline V lookup: CDR1 SGHAT, CDR2 FQNNGV. With 4 bases clipped from V and 0 bases from J, the junction kept 5 bases outside the gene matches. CDR3 sequence: CASSSLSGVSYEQYF. The CDR3 bases are TGTGCCAGCAGCTCGCTTAGCGGGGTCTCCTACGAGCAGTACTTC.

Many counts were recorded for this clonotype. V gene TRBV5-4 combines with J gene TRBJ1-2; D is undetermined. Germline V gives CDR1 SGHNT, CDR2 YYREEE (reference sequence). The CDR3 contains 16 residues. V was cut by 1 base and J by 0 bases, with 13 bases left in between. CDR3 sequence reads: CASSLSPGIPNYGYTF. DNA of the CDR3: TGTGCCAGCAGCTTGTCCCCAGGAATCCCTAACTATGGCTACACCTTC.

The rearrangement links TRBV15 to TRBJ2-5; the D gene is possibly TRBD2 (5 bases). Deletions cut 4 bases from V and 5 bases from J, with 8 bases between. The CDR3 runs to 12 residues. Germline CDR1 and CDR2: LNHNV and YYDKDF (reference sequence). The CDR3 spells CATSKGGETQYF. CDR3 nucleotide sequence: TGTGCCACCAGCAAGGGCGGGGAGACCCAGTACTTC.

This clonotype was counted a few times. The chain has TRBV20-1 and TRBJ2-7; TRBD1 matches 7 bases. V shed 1 base and J 1 base; nucleotides not matched to a gene: 13. This CDR3 has 17 residues. The germline gives CDR1 DFQATT, CDR2 SNEGSKA (reference sequence). CDR3 region: CSARGVVTGLGSYEQYF. CDR3 DNA: TGCAGTGCTAGAGGGGTGGTGACAGGGTTAGGGTCCTACGAGCAGTACTTC.

V gene TRBV9 combines with J gene TRBJ2-2; D is perhaps TRBD1 (5 bases). CDR3 length equals 15 residues. V lost 3 bases and J lost 4, with 13 bases in between. Germline V gives CDR1 SGDLS, CDR2 YYNGEE. Here the CDR3 DNA reads TGTGCCAGCAGCGGGCGGACACTCTTCACCGGGGAGCTGTTTTTT. Protein sequence: CASSGRTLFTGELFF.

In this sample, this clonotype turned up many times. V is TRBV7-9 and J is TRBJ1-2, with a possible D match to TRBD1 (5 bases). The germline gives CDR1 SEHNR, CDR2 FQNEAQ (reference sequence). V was clipped by 2 bases and J by 1 base, with 14 bases between them. This CDR3 is built from 16 residues. CDR3 DNA: TGTGCCAGCAGCTTATCGAAGGGGACCCTTAACTATGGCTACACCTTC. Translated: CASSLSKGTLNYGYTF. The full variable domain, its missing parts supplied by reference TRBV7-9 and TRBJ1-2, is DTGVSQNPRHKITKRGQNVTFRCDPISEHNRLYWYRQTLGQGPEFLTYFQNEAQLEKSRLLSDRFSAERPKGSFSTLEIQRTEQGDSAMYLCASSLSKGTLNYGYTFGSGTRLTVV.

Concerning this clonotype itself: This sequence may be a read error, since a much larger clone differs from it by one base. The chain carries TRBV20-1 and TRBJ1-5, with 10 bases aligning to TRBD1. Germline CDR1 and CDR2: DFQATT and SNEGSKA (reference sequence). CDR3 length: 14 amino acids. The CDR3 region is CSARRGQGSQSQHF. CDR3 DNA sequence: TGCAGTGCTAGACGGGGACAGGGGAGTCAGTCCCAACATTTT.